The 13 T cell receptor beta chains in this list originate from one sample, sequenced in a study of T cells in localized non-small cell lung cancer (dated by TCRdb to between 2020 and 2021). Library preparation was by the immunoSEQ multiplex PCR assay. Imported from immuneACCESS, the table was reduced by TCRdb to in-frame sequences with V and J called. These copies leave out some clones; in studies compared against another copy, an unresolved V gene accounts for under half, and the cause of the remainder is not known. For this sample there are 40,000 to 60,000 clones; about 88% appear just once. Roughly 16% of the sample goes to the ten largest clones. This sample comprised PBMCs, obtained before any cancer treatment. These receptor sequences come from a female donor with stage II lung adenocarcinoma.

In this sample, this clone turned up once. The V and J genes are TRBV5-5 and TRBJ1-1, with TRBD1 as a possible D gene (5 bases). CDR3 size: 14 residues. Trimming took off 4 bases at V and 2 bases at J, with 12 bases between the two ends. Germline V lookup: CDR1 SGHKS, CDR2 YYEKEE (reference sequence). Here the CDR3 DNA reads TGTGCCAGCAGCCGCGGACAACTTAACACTGAAGCTTTCTTT. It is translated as CASSRGQLNTEAFF. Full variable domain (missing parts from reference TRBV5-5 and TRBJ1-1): DAGVTQSPTHLIKTRGQQVTLRCSPISGHKSVSWYQQVLGQGPQFIFQYYEKEERGRGNFPDRFSARQFPNYSSELNVNALLLGDSALYLCASSRGQLNTEAFFGQGTRLTVV.

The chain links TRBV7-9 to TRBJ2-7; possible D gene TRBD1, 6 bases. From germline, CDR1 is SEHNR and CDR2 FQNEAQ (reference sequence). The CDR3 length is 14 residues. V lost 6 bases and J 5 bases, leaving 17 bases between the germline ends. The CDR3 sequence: CASSRGQGINEQYF. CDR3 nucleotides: TGTGCCAGCAGTCGCGGGCAGGGGATAAACGAGCAGTACTTC.

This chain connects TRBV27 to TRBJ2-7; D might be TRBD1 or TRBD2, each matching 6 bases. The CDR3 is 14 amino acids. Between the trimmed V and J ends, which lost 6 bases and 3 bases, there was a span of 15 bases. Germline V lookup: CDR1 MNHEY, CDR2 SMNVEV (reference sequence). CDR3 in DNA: TGTGCCAGCAGCCCGGCCGGAGGGGGCTACGAGCAGTACTTC. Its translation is CASSPAGGGYEQYF.

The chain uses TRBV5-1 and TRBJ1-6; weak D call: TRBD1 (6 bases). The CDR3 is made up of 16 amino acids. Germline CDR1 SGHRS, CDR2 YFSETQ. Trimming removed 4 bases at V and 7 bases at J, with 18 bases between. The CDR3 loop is CASSVSGGAGNSPLHF. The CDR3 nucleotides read TGCGCCAGCAGCGTGAGTGGGGGGGCGGGAAATTCACCCCTCCACTTT.

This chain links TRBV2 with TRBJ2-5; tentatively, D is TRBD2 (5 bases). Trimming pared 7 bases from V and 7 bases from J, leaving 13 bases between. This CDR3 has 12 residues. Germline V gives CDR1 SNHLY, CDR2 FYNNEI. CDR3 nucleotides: TGTGCCAGCACTCGCCGAGAGGGGACCCAGTACTTC. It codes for CASTRREGTQYF.

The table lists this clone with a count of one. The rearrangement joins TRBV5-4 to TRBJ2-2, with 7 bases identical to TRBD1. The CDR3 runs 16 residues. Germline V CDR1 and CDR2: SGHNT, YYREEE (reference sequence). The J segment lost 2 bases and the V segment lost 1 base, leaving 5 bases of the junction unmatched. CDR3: CASSLPQGRNTGELFF. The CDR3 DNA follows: TGTGCCAGCAGCTTGCCACAGGGGCGTAACACCGGGGAGCTGTTTTTT. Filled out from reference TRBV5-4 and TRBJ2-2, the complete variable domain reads ETGVTQSPTHLIKTRGQQVTLRCSSQSGHNTVSWYQQALGQGPQFIFQYYREEENGRGNFPPRFSGLQFPNYSSELNVNALELDDSALYLCASSLPQGRNTGELFFGEGSRLTVL.

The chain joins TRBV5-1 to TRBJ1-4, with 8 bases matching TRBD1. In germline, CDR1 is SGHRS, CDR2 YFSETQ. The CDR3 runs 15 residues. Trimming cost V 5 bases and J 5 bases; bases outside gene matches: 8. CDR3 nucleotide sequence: TGCGCCAGCAGTGGTGGACAGGGCCCGAATGAAAAACTGTTTTTT. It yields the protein CASSGGQGPNEKLFF.

The CDR3 DNA follows: TGTGCCAGTAGTTTTTCCGGGCCCTACGAGCAGTACTTC. Translating gives CASSFSGPYEQYF. The chain combines TRBV19 with TRBJ2-7; D remains unclear. The germline gives CDR1 LNHDA, CDR2 SQIVND (reference sequence). The length of the CDR3 is 13 residues. Trimming took off 5 bases at V and 2 bases at J, with 10 bases between the two ends.

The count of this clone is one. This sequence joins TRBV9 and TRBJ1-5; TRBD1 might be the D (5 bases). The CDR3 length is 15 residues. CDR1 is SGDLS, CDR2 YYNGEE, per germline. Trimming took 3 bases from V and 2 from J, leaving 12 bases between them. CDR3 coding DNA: TGTGCCAGCAGCGCCGGCTGGGGCGGCAATCAGCCCCAGCATTTT. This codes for CASSAGWGGNQPQHF.

Here the CDR3 reads CASTASHSGYTF. CDR3 nucleotide sequence: TGTGCCAGCACCGCTTCCCATTCTGGCTACACCTTC. This chain joins TRBV7-8 and TRBJ1-2; no clear D gene. The CDR3 has 12 amino acids. The V and J ends lost 7 bases and 7 bases respectively, with 13 bases between them. CDR1 is SGHVS and CDR2 is FQNEAQ in the germline V gene.

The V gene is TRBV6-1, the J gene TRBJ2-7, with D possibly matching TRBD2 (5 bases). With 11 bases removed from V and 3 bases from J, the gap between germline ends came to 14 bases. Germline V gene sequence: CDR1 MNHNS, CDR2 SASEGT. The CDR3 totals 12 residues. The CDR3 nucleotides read TGTGCCGTTTCCGGCGGGCTCTACGAGCAGTACTTC. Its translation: CAVSGGLYEQYF.

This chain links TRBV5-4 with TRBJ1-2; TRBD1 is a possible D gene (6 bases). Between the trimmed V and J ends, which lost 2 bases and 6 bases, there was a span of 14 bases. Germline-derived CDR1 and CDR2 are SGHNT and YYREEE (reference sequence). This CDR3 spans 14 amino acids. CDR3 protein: CASSFEGGIHGYTF. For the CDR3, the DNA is TGTGCCAGCAGCTTCGAGGGGGGGATCCATGGCTACACCTTC.

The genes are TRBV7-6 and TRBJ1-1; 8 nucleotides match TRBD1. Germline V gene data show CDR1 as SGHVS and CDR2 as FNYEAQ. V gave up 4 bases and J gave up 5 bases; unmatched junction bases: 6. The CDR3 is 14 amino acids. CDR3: CASSSRTGMTEAFF. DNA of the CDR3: TGTGCCAGCAGCTCCCGGACAGGGATGACTGAAGCTTTCTTT.